A single sample gave rise to the 30 T cell receptor beta chains below, sequenced in a study of blood T cells in healthy people across ages. For the second PCR, which ran for about 7 to 12 cycles, a sample-barcoded 5' primer and a J-beta primer mix were used. TCRdb itself ran the 5' RACE reads through MiXCR, one entry per CDR3 protein. This sample has over 600,000 distinct CDR3 sequences; about 42% occur once, and the top ten carry about a sixth. The source material was blood. These TCRs come from an elderly man in good health.

V and J are TRBV20-1 and TRBJ1-5; unclear D gene. The CDR3 has 14 amino acids. The germline CDR1 and CDR2 sequences are DFQATT and SNEGSKA (reference sequence). Trimming removed 3 bases at V and 3 bases at J, with 12 bases between. Written as DNA, the CDR3 is TGCAGTGCTAGGCACCCAGGAGTCAATCAGCCCCAGCATTTT. Protein: CSARHPGVNQPQHF.

Points on this clonotype: This may stem from a read error, because a much larger clone lies one nucleotide away. The rearrangement uses TRBV15 and TRBJ2-1, with TRBD2 matching 12 bases. The CDR3 spans 17 residues. Germline V gene sequence: CDR1 LNHNV, CDR2 YYDKDF (reference sequence). The CDR3 loop is CATSRELLAGGRSERFF. In nucleotides, the CDR3 is TGTGCCACCAGCAGAGAGCTTCTAGCGGGAGGGCGGAGTGAGCGGTTCTTC.

This rearrangement joins TRBV5-6 to TRBJ1-2; a weak D match, TRBD1 (5 bases). CDR1 is SGHDT, CDR2 YYEEEE, per germline. With 4 bases removed from V and 5 bases from J, the gap between germline ends came to 12 bases. CDR3 size: 13 residues. The CDR3 is CASSGNSGYGYTF. The CDR3 DNA sequence: TGTGCCAGCAGCGGTAACTCAGGGTATGGCTACACCTTC.

This chain's CDR3 is CASSPWGEGEAFF. The CDR3 nucleotides read TGCGCCAGCAGCCCCTGGGGGGAGGGTGAAGCTTTCTTT. The chain combines TRBV5-1 with TRBJ1-1, with a possible D match to TRBD1 (5 bases). This CDR3 region has 13 residues. The V gene lost 4 bases and the J gene lost 7 bases, with 14 bases spanning the gap. In germline, CDR1 is SGHRS, CDR2 YFSETQ.

This chain connects TRBV2 to TRBJ2-5, with 7 bases that match TRBD2. The DNA end favors TRBJ2-7, so the J call may be wrong. This CDR3 comprises 16 residues. Germline V gene lookup returns CDR1 SNHLY and CDR2 FYNNEI. The CDR3 nucleotides read TGTGCCAGCAGACAAGACCTAGCGGAGAATATCTACGAGCAGTACTTC. Translating gives CASRQDLAENIYEQYF.

V and J are TRBV28 and TRBJ2-7; tentatively, D is TRBD1 (5 bases). Germline V gene data show CDR1 as MDHEN and CDR2 as SYDVKM. The CDR3 length is 14 residues. Deletions cut 6 bases from V and 7 bases from J, with 19 bases between. CDR3 protein: CASSPQSGQGEQYF. The DNA of the CDR3 is TGTGCCAGCAGCCCCCAATCCGGCCAGGGTGAGCAGTACTTC.

V usage is TRBV29-1 and J usage is TRBJ2-1, with 11 positions matching TRBD1. Germline V lookup: CDR1 SQVTM, CDR2 ANQGSEA. V lost 5 bases, J lost 8 bases, and 5 bases stayed unmatched. The CDR3 extends over 13 amino acids. The CDR3 nucleotides read TGCAGCGTTAGGACAGGGGGCTTCTATGAGCAGTTCTTC. Amino acids: CSVRTGGFYEQFF.

This clonotype appeared a few times. The chain uses TRBV29-1 and TRBJ2-1, with D perhaps matching TRBD1 (6 bases). Trimming removed 2 bases at V and 4 bases at J, with 15 bases between. This CDR3 region has 15 residues. In germline, CDR1 is SQVTM, CDR2 ANQGSEA. The CDR3 DNA follows: TGCAGCGTTGAAACAGGGCCAGGCGGATACAATGAGCAGTTCTTC. Amino acid sequence: CSVETGPGGYNEQFF.

The chain is built from TRBV7-2 and TRBJ2-5; the match to TRBD1 covers 7 bases. The trim removed 4 bases at V and 5 bases at J, leaving 10 bases unmatched. CDR1 and CDR2 from the germline V gene are SGHTA and FQGNSA. The CDR3 has 15 amino acids. The CDR3 loop reads CASSSQGPTTETQYF. The CDR3 DNA reads as TGTGCCAGCAGCTCACAGGGGCCCACCACGGAGACCCAGTACTTC.

Note on this clonotype: The junction differs from germline at one of its ends, possibly a read error. The J gene is TRBJ2-3, the V gene TRBV7-2; perhaps TRBD2 as D (5 bases). The CDR3 covers 15 residues. Germline CDR1 is SGHTA and CDR2 is FQGNSA. Written as DNA, the CDR3 is TGTGCCGGCAGCCCCTTGGACTGGAGCACAGATACGCAGTATTTT. Its translation is CAGSPLDWSTDTQYF.

The rearrangement joins TRBV5-1 to TRBJ1-5; D is perhaps TRBD1 (6 bases). Germline CDR1 reads SGHRS; CDR2 reads YFSETQ. The CDR3 extends over 15 amino acids. Trimming pared 4 bases from V and 4 bases from J, leaving 15 bases between. The CDR3 loop reads CASSPGGEGNQPQHF. In DNA form, the CDR3 reads TGCGCCAGCAGCCCCGGGGGCGAGGGTAATCAGCCCCAGCATTTT. Looking up the rest from reference TRBV5-1 and TRBJ1-5 gives the full variable domain: KAGVTQTPRYLIKTRGQQVTLSCSPISGHRSVSWYQQTPGQGLQFLFEYFSETQRNKGNFPGRFSGRQFSNSRSEMNVSTLELGDSALYLCASSPGGEGNQPQHFGDGTRLSIL.

This clonotype was counted a few times. The rearrangement uses TRBV6-2 or TRBV6-3 and TRBJ2-7; tentatively, D is TRBD1 or TRBD2 (5 bases each). Germline V gives CDR1 MNHEY, CDR2 SVGEGT. Trimming left V 2 bases short and J 0 bases short, with 20 bases between. The CDR3 totals 18 residues. CDR3: CASSYRDQQTLSSYEQYF. In DNA form, the CDR3 reads TGTGCCAGCAGTTACCGGGACCAACAAACGTTGAGCTCCTACGAGCAGTACTTC.

The chain is built from TRBV6-2 or TRBV6-3 and TRBJ2-2; the match to TRBD1 covers 7 bases. Germline assignment: CDR1 MNHEY and CDR2 SVGEGT. After removal of 5 bases from V and 4 bases from J, the junction contained 10 bases not matched to a gene. CDR3 size: 16 residues. The CDR3 nucleotides are TGTGCCAGCAGTCCCTACCGACAGGGCCCCACCGGGGAGCTGTTTTTT. Translated, it gives CASSPYRQGPTGELFF.

A few counts support this clonotype. The chain carries TRBV5-1 and TRBJ2-1; perhaps D is TRBD1 or TRBD2 (5 bases each). Looked up from germline, CDR1 is SGHRS and CDR2 is YFSETQ. CDR3 length: 12 residues. With 4 bases removed from V and 9 bases from J, the gap between germline ends came to 11 bases. This CDR3 is CASSLQGVEQFF. The CDR3 DNA is TGCGCCAGCAGCCTCCAGGGAGTTGAGCAGTTCTTC.

To note about this clonotype: It may be a read error: a sequence one base away is much more abundant. The CDR3 DNA reads as TGTGCCAGCAGTGAAGGGGGGATTCTTACAAATGAGCAGTACTTC. It translates to CASSEGGILTNEQYF. This chain connects TRBV2 to TRBJ2-5; the D call may be TRBD1 or TRBD2 (5 bases each). Germline-derived CDR1 and CDR2 are SNHLY and FYNNEI. V lost 1 base and J lost 11, with 20 bases in between. This CDR3 region has 15 residues. Drawing the rest from reference TRBV2 and TRBJ2-5, the complete variable domain is EPEVTQTPSHQVTQMGQEVILRCVPISNHLYFYWYRQILGQKVEFLVSFYNNEISEKSEIFDDQFSVERPDGSNFTLKIRSTKLEDSAMYFCASSEGGILTNEQYFGPGTRLLVL.

In this sample, this clonotype turned up a few times. J is TRBJ1-1 and V is TRBV25-1, with D tentatively TRBD1 (5 bases). The germline V gene encodes CDR1 MGHDK and CDR2 SYGVNS. The CDR3 runs 14 residues. Trimming removed 4 bases at V and 5 bases at J, with 14 bases between. CDR3 DNA sequence: TGTGCCAGCAGTGGACTTCAGGGTTGGACTGAAGCTTTCTTT. Protein: CASSGLQGWTEAFF.

The chain employs TRBV7-3 and TRBJ2-7; 8 bases align to TRBD1. The DNA end is more similar to TRBJ2-5, so the J call may be wrong. The CDR3 spans 15 residues. Germline V gives CDR1 SGHTA, CDR2 FQGTGA. The CDR3 region is CASSLNGQGQETQYF. The CDR3 DNA reads as TGTGCCAGCAGCTTGAATGGACAGGGCCAAGAGACCCAGTACTTC.

A word on this clonotype: Possible read error: a much larger clone is one base away. CDR3 coding DNA: TGCGCCAGCAGCCAAGCCCGGGGCTCCAGCACAGATACGCGGTATTTT. It encodes CASSQARGSSTDTRYF. The chain recombines TRBV4-1 with TRBJ2-3; D might be TRBD1 or TRBD2, each matching 5 bases. Germline V lookup: CDR1 MGHRA, CDR2 YSYEKL. This CDR3 has 16 amino acids.

This clonotype was recorded once. The chain combines TRBV28 with TRBJ2-3; 10 bases are a match to TRBD2. Germline V gene sequence: CDR1 MDHEN, CDR2 SYDVKM. This CDR3 has 20 residues. V dropped 5 bases and J dropped 5; count of bases not matched to a gene: 22. The CDR3 loop is CASSLPLGPGAGGPGDTQYF. DNA of the CDR3: TGTGCCAGCAGTCTACCACTTGGGCCCGGAGCGGGAGGGCCGGGAGATACGCAGTATTTT.

Only a few counts were recorded for this clonotype. The chain links TRBV24-1 to TRBJ2-1; TRBD2 matches at 14 bases. V dropped 3 bases and J dropped 1; count of bases not matched to a gene: 10. CDR3 length equals 20 residues. Germline values: CDR1 KGHDR, CDR2 SFDVKD. The CDR3 region is CATSDPTGLAGGLSYNEQFF. The CDR3 nucleotides read TGTGCCACCAGTGATCCCACCGGACTAGCGGGAGGCTTATCCTACAATGAGCAGTTCTTC.

This clonotype was recorded once. This sequence joins TRBV25-1 and TRBJ2-3; D remains ambiguous. Germline-derived CDR1 and CDR2 are MGHDK and SYGVNS. The CDR3 has 16 residues. V was cut by 6 bases and J by 2 bases, with 18 bases left in between. For the CDR3, the DNA is TGTGCCAGCAGCCACGATGACTGGAAAAACACAGATACGCAGTATTTT. This encodes CASSHDDWKNTDTQYF.

This clonotype came up a few times. This chain uses TRBV27 with TRBJ2-1, with 8 bases aligning to TRBD1. Germline V gene sequence: CDR1 MNHEY, CDR2 SMNVEV (reference sequence). This CDR3 spans 15 amino acids. Germline trimming cut 7 bases from V and 5 bases from J; bases unmatched to any gene: 10. The CDR3 DNA is TGTGCCAGCAATAAAGACAGGGGCCGCGACAATGAGCAGTTCTTC. Translating gives CASNKDRGRDNEQFF.

This chain joins TRBV29-1 and TRBJ2-3; no firm D call. With 6 bases removed from V and 5 bases from J, the gap between germline ends came to 18 bases. The CDR3 sequence is 14 residues long. CDR1 is SQVTM, CDR2 ANQGSEA, per germline. The CDR3 bases are TGCAGCGTGGGTCCGGAACGCAGAGGAGATACGCAGTATTTT. The encoded protein is CSVGPERRGDTQYF.

The V call is TRBV9, the J call TRBJ2-3; D gene unclear. The germline V gene encodes CDR1 SGDLS and CDR2 YYNGEE. The CDR3 runs 15 residues. V was trimmed by 2 bases and J by 2 bases, leaving 12 bases between them. This CDR3 reads CASSVSERTTDTQYF. CDR3 DNA: TGTGCCAGCAGCGTGAGTGAGCGTACCACAGATACGCAGTATTTT. The full variable domain, with the rest looked up from reference TRBV9 and TRBJ2-3, is DSGVTQTPKHLITATGQRVTLRCSPRSGDLSVYWYQQSLDQGLQFLIQYYNGEERAKGNILERFSAQQFPDLHSELNLSSLELGDSALYFCASSVSERTTDTQYFGPGTRLTVL.

To note about this clonotype: This could be a read error, since a much larger clone is one nucleotide away. The V and J genes are TRBV29-1 and TRBJ2-7; the D is unclear. Germline loops: CDR1 SQVTM, CDR2 ANQGSEA. With 2 bases removed from V and 7 bases from J, the gap between germline ends came to 12 bases. The CDR3 length is 12 residues. The CDR3 nucleotides read TGCAGCGTTGAAATGGGGTCGGGTGAGCAGTACTTC. Protein sequence: CSVEMGSGEQYF.

With regard to this clonotype: Being one base from a much bigger clone, this may be a read error. This sequence joins TRBV11-1 and TRBJ2-1; TRBD1 matches 8 bases. Germline V gene sequence: CDR1 SGHAT, CDR2 FQDESV (reference sequence). This CDR3 region has 12 residues. After removal of 2 bases from V and 13 bases from J, the junction contained 4 bases not matched to a gene. In DNA form, the CDR3 reads TGTGCCAGCAGCTTAATCCAGGGGGCCCAGTTCTTC. The encoded protein is CASSLIQGAQFF. Full variable domain (outside the CDR3, taken from reference TRBV11-1 and TRBJ2-1): EAEVAQSPRYKITEKSQAVAFWCDPISGHATLYWYRQILGQGPELLVQFQDESVVDDSQLPKDRFSAERLKGVDSTLKIQPAELGDSAMYLCASSLIQGAQFFGPGTRLTVL.

The CDR3 here is CASSILAQSSYNEQYF. Here the CDR3 DNA reads TGTGCCAGCTCAATACTAGCGCAAAGCTCCTACAATGAGCAGTACTTC. The chain combines TRBV18 with TRBJ2-1, with 7 bases that match TRBD2. The J call is in doubt because the DNA end fits TRBJ2-7 better. Germline CDR1 reads KGHSH; CDR2 reads LQKENI. The CDR3 loop spans 16 amino acids.

The chain recombines TRBV9 with TRBJ2-1, with 8 bases identical to TRBD2. CDR3 length: 16 residues. Per the germline V gene, CDR1 is SGDLS and CDR2 is YYNGEE. V lost 0 bases to trimming and J lost 4 bases; unmatched junction nucleotides: 6. CDR3 sequence: CASSVGDSGKYNEQFF. CDR3 DNA: TGTGCCAGCAGCGTAGGAGATAGCGGGAAATACAATGAGCAGTTCTTC.

V and J are TRBV25-1 and TRBJ1-5; 8 nucleotides align to TRBD1. The CDR3 length is 15 residues. V lost 5 bases to trimming and J lost 2 bases; unmatched junction nucleotides: 5. Germline CDR1 MGHDK, CDR2 SYGVNS. CDR3 nucleotides: TGTGCCAGCAGTCGACCGGGACAGGGCAATCAGCCCCAGCATTTT. This codes for CASSRPGQGNQPQHF.

Details on this clonotype: Mismatch with germline at one junction end may stem from a read error. The CDR3 protein is CASSRVSADAQYF. In DNA, the CDR3 is TGTGCCAGCAGCCGAGTGAGCGCAGATGCGCAGTATTTT. This sequence joins TRBV12-3 or TRBV12-4 and TRBJ2-3; no clear D gene. The CDR3 loop spans 13 amino acids.